These T cell receptor beta chains were read from a single sample in a study of T-cell reconstitution after alpha-beta-depleted transplantation in children. TCRdb re-called the PCR reads through MiXCR, storing one row per CDR3 protein. Of about 460,000 distinct CDR3 sequences in the sample, roughly a tenth were seen once. Sequencing was performed on PBMCs, taken before TCRalphabeta/CD19-depleted stem cell transplant. These receptors were obtained from a child aged 2-9 years with inherited bone marrow failure, due to receive a stem cell transplant. Both conserved end residues are part of each CDR3. The D gene is left open where the match is weak. Not all rows give a size; the values are once, few, many and, for expanded clones, a class.

j_call clone_size d_call v_call cdr3_aa cdr3_nt
TRBJ2-1 few - TRBV4-3 CASSQDLRISSYNEQFF TGCGCCAGCAGCCAAGATCTACGGATCAGCTCCTACAATGAGCAGTTCTTC
TRBJ2-1 many - TRBV7-2 CASSPRAGTGSYNEQFF TGTGCCAGCAGCCCTAGGGCGGGGACGGGCTCCTACAATGAGCAGTTCTTC
TRBJ2-5 many TRBD2 TRBV5-5 CASSQRLAEETQYF TGTGCCAGCAGCCAAAGACTAGCGGAAGAGACCCAGTACTTC
TRBJ2-1 many - TRBV7-8 CASSPPAWGAHNEQFF TGTGCCAGCAGCCCCCCAGCGTGGGGGGCCCACAATGAGCAGTTCTTC
TRBJ2-1 many TRBD2 TRBV4-3 CASSRGLAGGLYNEQFF TGCGCCAGCAGCCGCGGACTAGCGGGAGGCCTTTACAATGAGCAGTTCTTC
TRBJ2-1 many - TRBV20-1 CSARDAQGSEEQFF TGCAGTGCTAGAGATGCGCAGGGGAGCGAGGAGCAGTTCTTC
TRBJ2-1 many - TRBV7-9 CASSGRDSYNEQFF TGTGCCAGCAGCGGCCGAGACAGCTACAATGAGCAGTTCTTC
TRBJ2-4 - TRBD2 TRBV28 CASSLAGVAKNIQYF TGTGCCAGCAGTTTAGCGGGAGTAGCCAAAAACATTCAGTACTTC
TRBJ2-7 many TRBD1 TRBV6-5 CASRRQGDSSYEQYF TGTGCCAGCAGACGACAGGGGGATAGCTCCTACGAGCAGTACTTC
TRBJ1-5 many - TRBV20-1 CSARTTDQPQHF TGCAGTGCTAGAACGACAGATCAGCCCCAGCATTTT
TRBJ1-1 - - TRBV21-1 CASSHTTGYTEAFF TGTGCCAGCAGCCACACTACAGGGTATACTGAAGCTTTCTTT
TRBJ2-1 few TRBD2 TRBV20-1 CSARADLLAGGSNEQFF TGCAGTGCTAGAGCCGACCTACTAGCGGGAGGGTCGAATGAGCAGTTCTTC
TRBJ2-2 many - TRBV28 CASSLAVTYTGELFF TGTGCCAGCAGTTTAGCGGTCACCTACACCGGGGAGCTGTTTTTT
TRBJ2-3 many - TRBV5-1 CASSFGTGAGTDTQYF TGCGCCAGCAGCTTCGGAACGGGAGCGGGCACAGATACGCAGTATTTT
TRBJ1-2 many TRBD1 TRBV12-3/TRBV12-4 CASSITGDGYTF TGTGCCAGCAGTATTACAGGGGATGGCTACACCTTC
TRBJ2-1 - - TRBV27 CASSFIDSGEQFF TGTGCCAGCAGTTTTATAGATAGCGGTGAGCAGTTCTTC
TRBJ2-1 many - TRBV27 CASSLSAGNEQFF TGTGCCAGCAGTTTAAGTGCGGGGAATGAGCAGTTCTTC
TRBJ1-1 - - TRBV30 CAWSPGVAAFF TGTGCCTGGAGCCCCGGGGTCGCGGCTTTCTTT
TRBJ1-1 many - TRBV7-2 CASSSGLGDGTEAFF TGTGCCAGCAGCTCAGGGCTTGGTGATGGCACTGAAGCTTTCTTT